A single T cell receptor (beta chain) is shown here with its context. These data belong to a study of blood T cells in healthy people across ages. The germline gives CDR1 SEHNR, CDR2 FQNEAQ (reference sequence). The CDR3 is made up of 19 amino acids. V dropped 5 bases and J dropped 0; count of bases not matched to a gene: 13. Alongside a J-beta primer mix, a sample-barcoded 5' primer served in a second PCR lasting roughly 6 to 11 cycles. Each CDR3 protein gets one entry after TCRdb re-called the 5' RACE reads with MiXCR. The repertoire has 780,000 or so distinct CDR3 sequences, roughly 25% of them found once; the top ten carry 3% to 4%. This same sample was also part of a study on T cells of mothers and their children.

This chain joins TRBV7-9 and TRBJ2-2; 9 positions agree with TRBD1. The TCR comes from a boy aged 5 to 17 in good health. The source material was blood. CDR3 DNA: TGTGCCAGCAGCCTTCCTCTCACAGGGGGCCGGACGAACACCGGGGAGCTGTTTTTT. Encoded protein: CASSLPLTGGRTNTGELFF.